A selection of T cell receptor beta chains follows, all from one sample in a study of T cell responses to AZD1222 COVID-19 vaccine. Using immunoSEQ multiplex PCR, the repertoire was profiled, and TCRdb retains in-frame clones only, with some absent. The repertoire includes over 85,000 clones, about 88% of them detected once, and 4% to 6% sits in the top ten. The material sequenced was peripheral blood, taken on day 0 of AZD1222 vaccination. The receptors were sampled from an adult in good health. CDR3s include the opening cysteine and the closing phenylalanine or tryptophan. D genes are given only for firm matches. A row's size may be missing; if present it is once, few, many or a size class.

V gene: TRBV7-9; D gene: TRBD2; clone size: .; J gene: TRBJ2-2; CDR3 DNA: TGTGCCAGCCCGGGGGGGCCCTACGCGAACACCGGGGAGCTGTTTTTT; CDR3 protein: CASPGGPYANTGELFF
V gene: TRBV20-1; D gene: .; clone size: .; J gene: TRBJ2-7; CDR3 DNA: TGCAGTGCTACATCAAACCGGGAGCAGTACTTC; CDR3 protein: CSATSNREQYF
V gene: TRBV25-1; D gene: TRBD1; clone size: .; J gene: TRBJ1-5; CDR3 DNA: TGTGCCAGCACCAGGGGGCCTAGCTCCAATCAGCCCCAGCATTTT; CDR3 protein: CASTRGPSSNQPQHF
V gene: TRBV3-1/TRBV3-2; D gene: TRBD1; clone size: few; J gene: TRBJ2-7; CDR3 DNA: TGTGCCAGCAGCCAGGAACTGGGACAGGGATACGAGCAGTACTTC; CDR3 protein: CASSQELGQGYEQYF
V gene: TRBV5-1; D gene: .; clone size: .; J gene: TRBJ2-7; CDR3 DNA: TGCGCCAGCAGCTCCACAATCGTCTCCTACGAGCAGTACTTC; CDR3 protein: CASSSTIVSYEQYF
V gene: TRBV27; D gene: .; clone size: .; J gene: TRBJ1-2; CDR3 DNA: TGTGCCAGCATGGGCGGGGGTGGCTATGGCTACACCTTC; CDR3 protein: CASMGGGGYGYTF
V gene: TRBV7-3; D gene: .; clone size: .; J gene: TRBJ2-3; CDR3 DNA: TGTGCCAGCAGCCCGGGGGAGGCGCAGTATTTT; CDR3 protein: CASSPGEAQYF
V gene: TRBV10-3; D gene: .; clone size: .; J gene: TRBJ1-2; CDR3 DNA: TGTGCCATCAGTGAGCTCCAGGACCCGCCGAGGGATGGCTACACCTTC; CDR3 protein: CAISELQDPPRDGYTF
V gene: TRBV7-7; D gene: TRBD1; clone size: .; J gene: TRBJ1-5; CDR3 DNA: TGTGCTAGCAGCTTAACACAGGGGAGGTGTCAGCCCCAGCATTTT; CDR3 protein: CASSLTQGRCQPQHF
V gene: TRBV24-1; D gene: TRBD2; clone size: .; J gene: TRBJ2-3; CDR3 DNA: TGTGCCACCAGTGAGGAGCGGGGGCGCGCAGGTACGCAGTATTTT; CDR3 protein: CATSEERGRAGTQYF
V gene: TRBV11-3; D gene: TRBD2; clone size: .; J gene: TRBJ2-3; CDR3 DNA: TGTGCCAGCAGCCCCGGACTAGCGGGAACCACAGATACGCAGTATTTT; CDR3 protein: CASSPGLAGTTDTQYF
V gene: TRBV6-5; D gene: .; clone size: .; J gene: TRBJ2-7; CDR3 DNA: TGTGCCAGCAGTTACATAGACAGGCCCTACGAGCAGTACTTC; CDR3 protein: CASSYIDRPYEQYF
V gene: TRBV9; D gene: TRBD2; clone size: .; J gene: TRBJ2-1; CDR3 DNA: TGTGCCAGCAGCCCACCAGCGGGACCCACCTACAATGAGCAGTTCTTC; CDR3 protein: CASSPPAGPTYNEQFF
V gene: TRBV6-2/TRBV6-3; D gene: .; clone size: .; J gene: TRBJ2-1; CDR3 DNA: TGTGCCAGCAGTTACTCATGGGAGCAGTTCTTC; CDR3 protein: CASSYSWEQFF
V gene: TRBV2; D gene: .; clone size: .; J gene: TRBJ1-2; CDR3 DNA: TGTGCCAGCAGTGGACGGGGAGGGAGCTATGGCTACACCTTC; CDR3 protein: CASSGRGGSYGYTF
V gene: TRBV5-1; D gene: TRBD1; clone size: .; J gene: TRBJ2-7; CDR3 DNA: TGCGCCAGCAGCTTGGCCGGGCAGGGGGTCCACGAGCAGTACTTC; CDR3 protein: CASSLAGQGVHEQYF
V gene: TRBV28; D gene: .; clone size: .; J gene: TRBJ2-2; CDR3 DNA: TGTGCCAGCAGGTTGCCCAGTTACACCGGGGAGCTGTTTTTT; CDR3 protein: CASRLPSYTGELFF
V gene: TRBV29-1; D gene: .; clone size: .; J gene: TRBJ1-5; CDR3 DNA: TGCAGCGTCGGCACCGGGAATAGCAATCAGCCCCAGCATTTT; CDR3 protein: CSVGTGNSNQPQHF
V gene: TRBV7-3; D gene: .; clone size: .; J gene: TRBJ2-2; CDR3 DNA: TGTGCCAGCAGCCCGACTAGAGACACCGGGGAGCTGTTTTTT; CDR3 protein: CASSPTRDTGELFF
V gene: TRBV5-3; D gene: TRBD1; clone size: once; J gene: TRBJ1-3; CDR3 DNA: TGTGCCAGAGTACCACAGGGGGCTGCCTCTGGAAACACCATATATTTT; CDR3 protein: CARVPQGAASGNTIYF
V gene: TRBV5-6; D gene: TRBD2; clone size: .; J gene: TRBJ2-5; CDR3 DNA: TGTGCCAGCAGCTTGGATGCTAGCGGGGTCGGAGAGACCCAGTACTTC; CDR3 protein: CASSLDASGVGETQYF
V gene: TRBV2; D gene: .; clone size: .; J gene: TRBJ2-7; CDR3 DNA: TGTGCCAGCAGTGGGGCGGGACAGAGCACCTCCTACGAGCAGTACTTC; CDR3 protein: CASSGAGQSTSYEQYF
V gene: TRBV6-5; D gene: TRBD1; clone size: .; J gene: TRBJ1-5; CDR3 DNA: TGTGCCAGCACTTACAGGGGGGAAAATAGCAATCAGCCCCAGCATTTT; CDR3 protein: CASTYRGENSNQPQHF
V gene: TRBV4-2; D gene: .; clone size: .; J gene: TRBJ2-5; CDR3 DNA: TGTGCCAGCAGCCAAGATGGGCAGGGCCAAGAGACCCAGTACTTC; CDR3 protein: CASSQDGQGQETQYF
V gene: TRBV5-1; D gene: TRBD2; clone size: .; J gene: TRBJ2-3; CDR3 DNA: TGCGCCAGCAGCTTGGCTCCTAGCGGGGCCACAGATACGCAGTATTTT; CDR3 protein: CASSLAPSGATDTQYF
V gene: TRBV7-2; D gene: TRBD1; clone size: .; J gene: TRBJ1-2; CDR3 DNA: TGTGCCAGCAGCTGGGACAGGCCAACTAACTATGGCTACACCTTC; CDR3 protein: CASSWDRPTNYGYTF
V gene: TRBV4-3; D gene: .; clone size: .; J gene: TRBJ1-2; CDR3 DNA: TGCGCCAGCAGCCCCTTTTCAGGGGACCGACTCTATGGCTACACCTTC; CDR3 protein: CASSPFSGDRLYGYTF